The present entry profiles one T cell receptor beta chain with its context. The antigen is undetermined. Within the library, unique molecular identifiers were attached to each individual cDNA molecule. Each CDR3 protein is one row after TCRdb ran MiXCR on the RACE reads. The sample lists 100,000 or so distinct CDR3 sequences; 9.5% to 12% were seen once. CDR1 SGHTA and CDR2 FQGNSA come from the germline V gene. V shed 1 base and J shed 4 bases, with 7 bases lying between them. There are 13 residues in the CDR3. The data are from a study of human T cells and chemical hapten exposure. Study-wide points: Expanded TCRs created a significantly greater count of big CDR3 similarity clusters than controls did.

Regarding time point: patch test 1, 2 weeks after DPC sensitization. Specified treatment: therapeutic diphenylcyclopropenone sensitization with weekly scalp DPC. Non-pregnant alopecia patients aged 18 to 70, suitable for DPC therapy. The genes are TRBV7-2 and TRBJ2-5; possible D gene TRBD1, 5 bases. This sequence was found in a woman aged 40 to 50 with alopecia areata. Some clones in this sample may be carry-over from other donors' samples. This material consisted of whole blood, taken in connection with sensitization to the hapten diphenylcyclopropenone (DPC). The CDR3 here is CASSLGRAETQYF. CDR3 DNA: TGTGCCAGCAGCTTAGGCAGGGCAGAGACCCAGTACTTC.